This T cell receptor (beta chain) was found in a study of blood T cell repertoires in COVID-19. About the research overall: Acute and convalescent COVID-19 specimens originated in the United States, Italy and Spain. Nucleic acid was either cDNA or gDNA, and it came from T cells, B-cell-depleted T cells, or PBMCs.

In the study's own analysis: The assay estimated nucleated cells by amplifying reference gene primers. Assay used: immunoSEQ multiplex PCR; TCRdb lists only in-frame clones, some missing. Clonal size and the V and J genes are those of that table, whereas D and trimming came from the DNA. This sample has around 90,000 clones, with around four fifths found just once. This clone was found a few times. CDR3 length: 14 residues. The V gene's germline CDR1 is SEHNR and CDR2 FQNEAQ (reference sequence). The junction had 1 base not matched to a gene; V was cut back by 2 bases and J by 1 base. Specimen: peripheral blood. The receptor was derived from a human donor in a cohort sampled during active COVID-19. This chain uses TRBV7-9 with TRBJ2-7, with 8 bases that match TRBD2. The chain's CDR3 is CASSLTGGSYEQYF. Here the CDR3 DNA reads TGTGCCAGCAGCTTAACGGGGGGGTCCTACGAGCAGTACTTC.